This T cell receptor beta chain was sequenced for a study of T cells in women clearing cervical HPV infection. HPV was found by MY09/MY11 PCR and dot-blot genotyping. immunoSEQ multiplex PCR used an average of roughly 1,300 ng genomic DNA. TCRdb's copy holds only in-frame clones and misses some; the assay was immunoSEQ multiplex PCR. The ten top clones account for more than 4%, within a sample of tens of thousands of clones. This clonotype was obtained from a woman between 18 and 70 years old with a cervical HPV16 infection that either progressed to CIN3+ or cleared (not recorded which). The sequenced sample was blood buffy coat.

The CDR3 sequence is CASSLGTGEKLFF. The CDR3 bases that were read are TGTGCCAGCAGTTTGGGGACAGGGGAAAAA. V usage is TRBV12-3 or TRBV12-4 and J usage is TRBJ1-4; 9 nucleotides line up with TRBD1. The missing CDR3 end, 3 residues past where the read stops, is filled in from the germline J gene. This CDR3 has 13 residues. After removal of 3 bases from V and 8 bases from J, the junction contained 1 base not matched to a gene.